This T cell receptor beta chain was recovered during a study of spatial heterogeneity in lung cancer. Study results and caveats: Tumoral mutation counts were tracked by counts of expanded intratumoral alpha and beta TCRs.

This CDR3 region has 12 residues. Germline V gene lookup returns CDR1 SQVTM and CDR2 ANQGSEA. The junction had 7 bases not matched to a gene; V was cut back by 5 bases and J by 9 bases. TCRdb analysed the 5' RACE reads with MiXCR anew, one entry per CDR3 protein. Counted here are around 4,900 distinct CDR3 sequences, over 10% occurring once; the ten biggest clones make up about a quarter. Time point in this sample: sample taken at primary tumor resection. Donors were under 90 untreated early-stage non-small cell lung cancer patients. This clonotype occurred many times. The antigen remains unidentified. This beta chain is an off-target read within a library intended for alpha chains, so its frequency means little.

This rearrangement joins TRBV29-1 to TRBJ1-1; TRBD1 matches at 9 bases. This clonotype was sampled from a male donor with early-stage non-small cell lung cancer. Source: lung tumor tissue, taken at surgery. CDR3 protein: CSVHRGPSQAFF. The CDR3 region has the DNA TGCAGCGTTCACAGGGGGCCCTCCCAAGCTTTCTTT. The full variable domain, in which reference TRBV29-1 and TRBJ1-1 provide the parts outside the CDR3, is SAVISQKPSRDICQRGTSLTIQCQVDSQVTMMFWYRQQPGQSLTLIATANQGSEATYESGFVIDKFPISRPNLTFSTLTVSNMSPEDSSIYLCSVHRGPSQAFFGQGTRLTVV.